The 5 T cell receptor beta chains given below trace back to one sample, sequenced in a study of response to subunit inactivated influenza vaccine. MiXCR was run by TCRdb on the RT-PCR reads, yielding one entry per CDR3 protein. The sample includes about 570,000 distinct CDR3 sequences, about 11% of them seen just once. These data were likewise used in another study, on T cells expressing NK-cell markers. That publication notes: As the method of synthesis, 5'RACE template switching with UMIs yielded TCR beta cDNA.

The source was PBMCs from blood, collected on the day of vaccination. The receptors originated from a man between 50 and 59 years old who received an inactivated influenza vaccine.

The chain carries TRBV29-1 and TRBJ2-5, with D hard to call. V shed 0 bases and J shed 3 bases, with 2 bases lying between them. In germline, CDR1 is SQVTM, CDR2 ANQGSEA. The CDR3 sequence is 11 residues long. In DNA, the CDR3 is TGCAGCGTTGAAGACAAAGAGACCCAGTACTTC. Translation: CSVEDKETQYF.

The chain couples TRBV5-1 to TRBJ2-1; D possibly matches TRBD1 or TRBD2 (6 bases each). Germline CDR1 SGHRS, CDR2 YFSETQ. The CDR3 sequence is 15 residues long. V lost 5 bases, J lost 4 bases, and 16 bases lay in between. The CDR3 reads CASREDSGGYNEQFF. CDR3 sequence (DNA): TGCGCCAGCAGAGAGGACAGTGGGGGGTACAATGAGCAGTTCTTC.

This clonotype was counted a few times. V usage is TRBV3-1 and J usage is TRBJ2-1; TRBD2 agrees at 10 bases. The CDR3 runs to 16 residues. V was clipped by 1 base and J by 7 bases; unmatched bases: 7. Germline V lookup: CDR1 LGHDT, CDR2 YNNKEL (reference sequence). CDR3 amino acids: CASSQGSGGTLNEQFF. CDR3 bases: TGTGCCAGCAGCCAAGGTAGCGGGGGGACTTTAAATGAGCAGTTCTTC.

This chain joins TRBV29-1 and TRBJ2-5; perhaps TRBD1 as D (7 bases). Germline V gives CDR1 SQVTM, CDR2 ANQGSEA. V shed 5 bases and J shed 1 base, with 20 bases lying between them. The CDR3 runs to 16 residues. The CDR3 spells CSVSGSGGSLQETQYF. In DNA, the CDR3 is TGCAGCGTTTCAGGATCAGGGGGGTCCCTCCAAGAGACCCAGTACTTC.

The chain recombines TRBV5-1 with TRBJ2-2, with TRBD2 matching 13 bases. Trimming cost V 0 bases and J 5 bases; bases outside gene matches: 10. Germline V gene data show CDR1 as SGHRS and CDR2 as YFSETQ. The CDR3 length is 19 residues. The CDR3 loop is CASSLAPQGLAGATGELFF. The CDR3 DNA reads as TGCGCCAGCAGCTTGGCCCCACAAGGACTAGCGGGAGCAACCGGGGAGCTGTTTTTT.